This TCR beta chain was obtained from a study of blood T cell repertoires in COVID-19. Study in general: Whether acute or convalescent, the COVID-19 samples came from the United States, Italy and Spain. Nucleic acid was either cDNA or gDNA, and it came from T cells, B-cell-depleted T cells, or PBMCs.

This clone was observed once. Profiled with immunoSEQ multiplex PCR; TCRdb holds only in-frame clones, not every one. The sample shows fewer than 350,000 clones, approximately 83% of them seen only once. CDR3 length: 13 residues. The germline gives CDR1 LNHDA, CDR2 SQIVND (reference sequence). Trimming took 3 bases from V and 4 from J, leaving 9 bases between them. The chain has TRBV19 and TRBJ1-1; D might be TRBD1 (5 bases). The sample consisted of peripheral blood. This clonotype was obtained from a woman in her thirties who had recovered from COVID-19. The CDR3 DNA is TGTGCCAGTAGTATCCTGGGGGGCACTGAAGCTTTCTTT. Amino acids: CASSILGGTEAFF.